Listed below are T cell receptor beta chains from one sample, sequenced in a study of response to subunit inactivated influenza vaccine. Each CDR3 protein gets one entry after TCRdb re-called the RT-PCR reads with MiXCR. The sample carries 700,000 to 900,000 distinct CDR3 sequences, around 20% recorded once. The sequencing used PBMCs from blood, collected 4 to 6 days after vaccination. All receptors come from a man aged 50-59 years who received an inactivated influenza vaccine. Both conserved end residues are trimmed from each CDR3.

CDR3 length: 12; J gene: TRBJ1-1; V gene: TRBV6-2/TRBV6-3; CDR3 protein: ASRTGTENTEAF
CDR3 length: 12; J gene: TRBJ2-1; V gene: TRBV20-1; CDR3 protein: SARGLAGANEQF
CDR3 length: 10; J gene: TRBJ2-7; V gene: TRBV6-6; CDR3 protein: ASSGQPYEQY
CDR3 length: 12; J gene: TRBJ2-7; V gene: TRBV11-2; CDR3 protein: ASTLGGAYYEQY
CDR3 length: 11; J gene: TRBJ2-7; V gene: TRBV6-2/TRBV6-3; CDR3 protein: ASWDFRLVEQY
CDR3 length: 13; J gene: TRBJ2-5; V gene: TRBV6-1; CDR3 protein: ASTWRGRRQETQY
CDR3 length: 12; J gene: TRBJ2-7; V gene: TRBV7-2; CDR3 protein: ASSVVEGPYEQY
CDR3 length: 11; J gene: TRBJ2-5; V gene: TRBV2; CDR3 protein: ASSEFSQETQY
CDR3 length: 13; J gene: TRBJ1-2; V gene: TRBV20-1; CDR3 protein: SARSLGVTGYGYT
CDR3 length: 7; J gene: TRBJ1-1; V gene: TRBV12-3/TRBV12-4; CDR3 protein: ASGVGAF
CDR3 length: 12; J gene: TRBJ2-7; V gene: TRBV20-1; CDR3 protein: SALGVSDSYEQY
CDR3 length: 14; J gene: TRBJ2-2; V gene: TRBV11-2; CDR3 protein: ASSSTLAGSTGELF
CDR3 length: 10; J gene: TRBJ2-3; V gene: TRBV21-1; CDR3 protein: ASSKGTDTQY
CDR3 length: 13; J gene: TRBJ1-5; V gene: TRBV20-1; CDR3 protein: SAQSPGARGGAQH
CDR3 length: 18; J gene: TRBJ2-6; V gene: TRBV7-8; CDR3 protein: ASSPGTGNPKSSGANVLT
CDR3 length: 13; J gene: TRBJ2-2; V gene: TRBV12-3/TRBV12-4; CDR3 protein: ASTSSGANTGELF
CDR3 length: 13; J gene: TRBJ1-1; V gene: TRBV9; CDR3 protein: ASSEGTGSNTESF
CDR3 length: 13; J gene: TRBJ2-1; V gene: TRBV5-1; CDR3 protein: ASSFGGQLGNEQF
CDR3 length: 12; J gene: TRBJ2-3; V gene: TRBV5-1; CDR3 protein: ASSLSTVGDTQY
CDR3 length: 11; J gene: TRBJ2-5; V gene: TRBV9; CDR3 protein: ASSATVQETQY
CDR3 length: 14; J gene: TRBJ2-7; V gene: TRBV5-5; CDR3 protein: ASSLGAAGGSYEQY
CDR3 length: 12; J gene: TRBJ2-5; V gene: TRBV6-5; CDR3 protein: ASSSGQGSETQY
CDR3 length: 12; J gene: TRBJ2-1; V gene: TRBV7-9; CDR3 protein: ASSLGEARGEQF
CDR3 length: 12; J gene: TRBJ2-2; V gene: TRBV6-1; CDR3 protein: ASARQWDTGELF
CDR3 length: 14; J gene: TRBJ2-2; V gene: TRBV7-2; CDR3 protein: ASSLEGTTNTGELF
CDR3 length: 11; J gene: TRBJ2-7; V gene: TRBV29-1; CDR3 protein: SVRGLALYEQY
CDR3 length: 14; J gene: TRBJ2-1; V gene: TRBV20-1; CDR3 protein: SAFPGSAGGYNEQF
CDR3 length: 11; J gene: TRBJ2-4; V gene: TRBV5-1; CDR3 protein: ASSVRLAGDKY
CDR3 length: 14; J gene: TRBJ2-1; V gene: TRBV5-1; CDR3 protein: ASSLTPARVYNEQF
CDR3 length: 13; J gene: TRBJ2-1; V gene: TRBV6-2/TRBV6-3; CDR3 protein: ASSLAGGENNEQF
CDR3 length: 12; J gene: TRBJ2-3; V gene: TRBV24-1; CDR3 protein: ATSDPTGADTQY
CDR3 length: 13; J gene: TRBJ1-2; V gene: TRBV7-9; CDR3 protein: ASSLVLRGKDGYT
CDR3 length: 13; J gene: TRBJ2-7; V gene: TRBV6-2/TRBV6-3; CDR3 protein: ASSDRGLASYEQY
CDR3 length: 12; J gene: TRBJ2-4; V gene: TRBV5-1; CDR3 protein: ASSLEGSGNIQY
CDR3 length: 10; J gene: TRBJ1-5; V gene: TRBV24-1; CDR3 protein: ATSEEAKPQH
CDR3 length: 14; J gene: TRBJ1-1; V gene: TRBV5-1; CDR3 protein: ASSLGTGLLNTEAF
CDR3 length: 13; J gene: TRBJ2-2; V gene: TRBV14; CDR3 protein: ASSQNQGYTGELF
CDR3 length: 12; J gene: TRBJ2-1; V gene: TRBV20-1; CDR3 protein: SALAGGRYNEQF
CDR3 length: 9; J gene: TRBJ2-1; V gene: TRBV29-1; CDR3 protein: SVEFYNEQF